A single sample is the source of the 18 T cell receptor beta chains below, sequenced in a study of cytomegalovirus exposure and HLA in healthy donors. PCR used 60 Vbeta primers and 13 Jbeta primers. Sequenced by immunoSEQ multiplex PCR; TCRdb stores in-frame clones only, minus some. The table records about 130,000 clones, 77% of them present only once. Sequencing was performed on PBMCs. These receptors were collected from a male donor in good health and CMV-seropositive.

Of note for this clone: One junction end disagrees with the germline gene, perhaps due to a read error. The chain carries TRBV7-9 and TRBJ2-2; 7 bases match TRBD1. This CDR3 is 14 amino acids long. The germline V gene encodes CDR1 SEHNR and CDR2 FQNEAQ (reference sequence). The CDR3 region is CSSSVDRVTGELFF. CDR3 sequence (DNA): TGTTCCAGCAGCGTCGACAGGGTCACCGGGGAGCTGTTTTTT.

This chain uses TRBV6-4 with TRBJ2-3; the match to TRBD2 covers 10 bases. Germline assignment: CDR1 MRHNA and CDR2 SNTAGT. Trimming removed 4 bases from V and 1 base from J; junction bases left unmatched: 5. This CDR3 contains 16 residues. The CDR3 coding sequence is TGTGCCAGCAGTGTCCTAGCGGGGGCTGGCACAGATACGCAGTATTTT. Amino acid sequence: CASSVLAGAGTDTQYF.

V is TRBV27 and J is TRBJ2-1; 11 nucleotides line up with TRBD2. From germline, CDR1 is MNHEY and CDR2 SMNVEV (reference sequence). This CDR3 comprises 15 residues. Trimming removed 3 bases from V and 9 bases from J; junction bases left unmatched: 7. The CDR3 DNA reads as TGTGCCAGCAGTTTGGTACTAGCGGGAGTGAGTGAGCAGTTCTTC. The encoded protein is CASSLVLAGVSEQFF.

The V call is TRBV5-6, the J call TRBJ2-3; TRBD1 matches 9 bases. The V gene's germline CDR1 is SGHDT and CDR2 YYEEEE. Losses at the gene ends were 4 bases for V and 1 base for J; bases not matched to a gene: 4. This CDR3 spans 15 amino acids. The CDR3 sequence: CASSMRTGGTDTQYF. In nucleotides, the CDR3 is TGTGCCAGCAGCATGAGGACAGGGGGCACAGATACGCAGTATTTT.

The chain recombines TRBV7-6 with TRBJ1-6, with D unclear. The CDR3 totals 17 residues. Trimming cost V 1 base and J 5 bases, with 15 bases left between them. Germline V gene sequence: CDR1 SGHVS, CDR2 FNYEAQ. Here the CDR3 reads CASSLGTSVQDNSPLHF. The CDR3 DNA reads TGTGCCAGCAGCTTAGGAACCTCTGTCCAGGATAATTCACCCCTCCACTTT.

The rearrangement links TRBV10-3 to TRBJ1-3; D possibly corresponds to TRBD1 (5 bases). The CDR3 is 14 residues long. Trimming took 5 bases from V and 5 from J, leaving 13 bases between them. Germline V CDR1 and CDR2: ENHRY, SYGVKD. CDR3 in amino acids: CAISKQAGRNTIYF. CDR3 nucleotide sequence: TGTGCCATCAGTAAACAGGCTGGGCGAAACACCATATATTTT.

This clone was detected a few times. At one end, the junction sequence differs from germline, possibly due to a read error. The chain links TRBV28 to TRBJ2-6, with a weak D call TRBD1 (5 bases). The CDR3 extends over 15 amino acids. From germline, CDR1 is MDHEN and CDR2 SYDVKM. The CDR3 DNA reads TGTGCCAGCAGTTTAAGAGGCTCTGGGGCCAACGGCCTGACTTTC. It translates to CASSLRGSGANGLTF.

The chain uses TRBV30 and TRBJ1-3; no firm D call. This CDR3 has 17 amino acids. V lost 1 base and J 0 bases, leaving 16 bases between the germline ends. Per the germline V gene, CDR1 is GTSNPN and CDR2 is SVGIG (reference sequence). The CDR3 region has the DNA TGTGCCTGGAGTGGTGGTCAGATTTCCCCCTCTGGAAACACCATATATTTT. Its protein product is CAWSGGQISPSGNTIYF.

This chain connects TRBV6-1 to TRBJ1-2, with D possibly being TRBD1 (5 bases). This CDR3 contains 13 residues. Germline CDR1 reads MNHNS; CDR2 reads SASEGT. The V and J ends lost 1 base and 3 bases respectively, with 6 bases between them. The CDR3 coding sequence is TGTGCCAGCAGTGAAGGACAGCACTATGGCTACACCTTC. Translating it yields CASSEGQHYGYTF.

The chain carries TRBV27 and TRBJ2-7, with D possibly being TRBD2 (5 bases). From germline, CDR1 is MNHEY and CDR2 SMNVEV (reference sequence). The CDR3 runs to 14 residues. V lost 5 bases to trimming and J lost 2 bases, with 13 bases between them. For the CDR3, the DNA is TGTGCCAGCAGTGCACGCGAGGGCCCCTACGAGCAGTACTTC. Translated: CASSAREGPYEQYF.

The V and J genes are TRBV28 and TRBJ1-1; 10 nucleotides align to TRBD1. J gave up 5 bases and V 3 bases, and 6 bases lay outside the gene matches. CDR3 length equals 15 residues. Germline V gives CDR1 MDHEN, CDR2 SYDVKM. Here the CDR3 reads CASSFPGTGETEAFF. DNA for the CDR3: TGTGCCAGCAGTTTTCCAGGGACAGGGGAGACTGAAGCTTTCTTT.

J is TRBJ1-1 and V is TRBV30; no firm D call. CDR1 is GTSNPN and CDR2 is SVGIG in the germline V gene (reference sequence). This CDR3 has 14 residues. Trimming shortened V by 2 bases and J by 0 bases, and 10 bases separated the two germline ends. The CDR3 protein is CAWSKDFLNTEAFF. DNA for the CDR3: TGTGCCTGGAGTAAAGACTTTCTGAACACTGAAGCTTTCTTT. Variable domain in full (rest from reference TRBV30 and TRBJ1-1): SQTIHQWPATLVQPVGSPLSLECTVEGTSNPNLYWYRQAAGRGLQLLFYSVGIGQISSEVPQNLSASRPQDRQFILSSKKLLLSDSGFYLCAWSKDFLNTEAFFGQGTRLTVV.

The J gene is TRBJ1-2, the V gene TRBV25-1; TRBD1 matches 8 bases. V shed 9 bases and J 3 bases; nucleotides not matched to a gene: 9. This CDR3 comprises 14 residues. Germline CDR1 MGHDK, CDR2 SYGVNS. The CDR3 protein is CASSRTGPYYGYTF. In DNA, the CDR3 is TGTGCCAGTTCTAGGACAGGGCCTTACTATGGCTACACCTTC.

The rearrangement uses TRBV5-1 and TRBJ1-1; 9 bases map to TRBD1. This CDR3 region has 15 residues. Germline V gene sequence: CDR1 SGHRS, CDR2 YFSETQ. V lost 3 bases to trimming and J lost 1 base; unmatched junction nucleotides: 4. The CDR3 is CASSSGQGKNTEAFF. The CDR3 DNA reads as TGCGCCAGCAGCTCGGGACAGGGAAAGAACACTGAAGCTTTCTTT.

On this clone itself: A junction end diverges from the germline sequence, so it may reflect a read error. The rearrangement joins TRBV7-8 to TRBJ2-1, with unresolved D. Germline V CDR1 and CDR2: SGHVS, FQNEAQ. This CDR3 comprises 13 residues. As DNA, the CDR3 is TGTGCCAGCAGCTTCGACCCTTACAGTGAGCAGTTCTTC. It specifies CASSFDPYSEQFF.

J is TRBJ1-2 and V is TRBV28; maybe TRBD1 (6 bases). CDR1 MDHEN and CDR2 SYDVKM come from the germline V gene. Trimming stripped 2 bases from V and 6 bases from J, with 13 bases between. The length of the CDR3 is 14 residues. CDR3 loop: CASSLGGAPNGYTF. CDR3 sequence (DNA): TGTGCCAGCAGTTTAGGGGGGGCGCCCAATGGCTACACCTTC.

V and J are TRBV11-2 and TRBJ2-2; possible D gene TRBD2, 7 bases. Germline CDR1 SGHAT, CDR2 FQNNGV. Between the trimmed V and J ends, which lost 3 bases and 4 bases, there was a span of 12 bases. The CDR3 consists of 15 residues. CDR3: CASSFGGRVTGELFF. The CDR3 DNA reads as TGTGCCAGCAGCTTCGGGGGGCGCGTCACCGGGGAGCTGTTTTTT.

Only one count was recorded for this clone. The rearrangement joins TRBV13 to TRBJ1-1, with a possible D match to TRBD1 (6 bases). V was cut by 2 bases and J by 3 bases, with 16 bases left in between. Germline-derived CDR1 and CDR2 are PRHDT and FYEKMQ (reference sequence). There are 16 residues in the CDR3. The CDR3 nucleotides are TGTGCCAGCAGCTTAACCGCCCGGACAGCCGACACTGAAGCTTTCTTT. Encoded protein: CASSLTARTADTEAFF.